This entry lists 23 T cell receptor beta chains sequenced from one sample in a study of sequential checkpoint blockade in melanoma. Regarding treatment: randomized to nivolumab then ipilimumab (arm A) or the reverse (arm B). The protocol was immunoSEQ multiplex PCR, while the TCRdb copy is restricted to in-frame clones and leaves out a portion. The sample includes approximately 10,000 clones, roughly 77% of them seen just once. Material: CD8+ T cells sorted from blood (inferred from file names), obtained from a patient given nivolumab and ipilimumab in sequence. The source is a human donor with melanoma.

This clone was found once. The J gene is TRBJ2-1, the V gene TRBV9; perhaps TRBD2 as D (5 bases). Trimming removed 4 bases from V and 0 bases from J, with 17 bases in between. The CDR3 has 17 amino acids. Germline values: CDR1 SGDLS, CDR2 YYNGEE. The CDR3 region has the DNA TGTGCCAGCAGCCCACTCAGCGGTAGAGGCTCCTACAATGAGCAGTTCTTC. Residues: CASSPLSGRGSYNEQFF. Variable domain in full (rest from reference TRBV9 and TRBJ2-1): DSGVTQTPKHLITATGQRVTLRCSPRSGDLSVYWYQQSLDQGLQFLIQYYNGEERAKGNILERFSAQQFPDLHSELNLSSLELGDSALYFCASSPLSGRGSYNEQFFGPGTRLTVL.

The chain carries TRBV19 and TRBJ2-5; no clear D gene. Germline V gene lookup returns CDR1 LNHDA and CDR2 SQIVND (reference sequence). This CDR3 has 11 residues. Deletions cut 3 bases from V and 4 bases from J, with 3 bases between. Written as DNA, the CDR3 is TGTGCCAGTAGTATCAGAGAGACCCAGTACTTC. Translation: CASSIRETQYF.

The gene calls are TRBV27 and TRBJ1-2; 9 bases map to TRBD1. The CDR3 is 14 amino acids. CDR1 is MNHEY and CDR2 is SMNVEV in the germline V gene (reference sequence). After removal of 4 bases from V and 8 bases from J, the junction contained 8 bases not matched to a gene. CDR3 amino acids: CASSSGQGPRGYTF. As DNA, the CDR3 is TGTGCCAGCAGTTCTGGACAGGGGCCCCGAGGCTACACCTTC.

The chain carries TRBV28 and TRBJ2-3, with D possibly TRBD1 on 6 matching bases. From germline, CDR1 is MDHEN and CDR2 SYDVKM. The CDR3 contains 16 residues. The V end lost 2 bases, the J end lost 6 bases, and 18 bases lay between the germline ends. CDR3 residues: CASSLGNRYQGDTQYF. The CDR3 nucleotides are TGTGCCAGCAGTTTAGGGAACAGGTACCAGGGGGATACGCAGTATTTT.

This clone was picked up a small number of times. The chain carries TRBV19 and TRBJ2-1; D ambiguous. The ends were cut back, 3 bases at V and 0 bases at J, with 6 bases in the middle. The CDR3 runs 14 residues. Germline loops: CDR1 LNHDA, CDR2 SQIVND (reference sequence). The CDR3 DNA reads as TGTGCCAGTAGTATCACTCCCTCCTACAATGAGCAGTTCTTC. Protein product: CASSITPSYNEQFF.

V is TRBV10-2 and J is TRBJ2-3, with TRBD1 matching over 10 bases. The germline CDR1 and CDR2 sequences are WSHSY and SAAADI. With 5 bases clipped from V and 4 bases from J, the junction kept 3 bases outside the gene matches. This CDR3 is built from 14 residues. CDR3 sequence reads: CASSRTGGSDTQYF. The CDR3 coding sequence is TGCGCCAGCAGTCGGACAGGGGGTTCAGATACGCAGTATTTT.

The chain is built from TRBV5-1 and TRBJ2-7; tentatively, D is TRBD2 (6 bases). The V gene lost 1 base and the J gene lost 6 bases, with 14 bases spanning the gap. There are 14 residues in the CDR3. Germline CDR1 reads SGHRS; CDR2 reads YFSETQ. CDR3 in amino acids: CASSLWDLGGEQYF. The CDR3 DNA is TGCGCCAGCAGCTTGTGGGACTTGGGCGGCGAGCAGTACTTC.

This sequence joins TRBV15 and TRBJ2-1, with D possibly matching TRBD1 (6 bases). This CDR3 contains 17 residues. Trimming took off 3 bases at V and 0 bases at J, with 15 bases between the two ends. From germline, CDR1 is LNHNV and CDR2 YYDKDF (reference sequence). CDR3 protein: CATSSDLDRYSYNEQFF. For the CDR3, the DNA is TGTGCCACCAGCAGTGATTTGGACAGATACTCCTACAATGAGCAGTTCTTC.

V is TRBV5-1 and J is TRBJ1-3, with 8 bases lining up with TRBD1. V was clipped by 4 bases and J by 4 bases; unmatched bases: 7. Germline V gives CDR1 SGHRS, CDR2 YFSETQ. CDR3 size: 15 residues. CDR3 bases: TGCGCCAGCAGCGGCTCGACAGGGGAAGGAAACACCATATATTTT. Protein: CASSGSTGEGNTIYF.

The V call is TRBV6-4, the J call TRBJ2-1; TRBD2 matches 11 bases. The CDR3 is 15 residues long. The V gene's germline CDR1 is MRHNA and CDR2 SNTAGT. With V trimmed by 2 bases and J by 4 bases, 1 base remained unmatched. This CDR3 reads CASSDIAGGYNEQFF. Written as DNA, the CDR3 is TGTGCCAGCAGTGACATAGCGGGAGGGTACAATGAGCAGTTCTTC.

Of note for this clone: The sample has other DNA sequences that encode this CDR3 too. The J gene is TRBJ1-1, the V gene TRBV27; D gene ambiguous. V was pared by 4 bases and J by 0 bases, with 6 bases between. The CDR3 spans 13 residues. The germline V gene has CDR1 MNHEY and CDR2 SMNVEV (reference sequence). The DNA of the CDR3 is TGTGCCAGCAGTTACAAATTGAACACTGAAGCTTTCTTT. Translation: CASSYKLNTEAFF.

The CDR3 DNA is TGCGCCAGCAGCCAACAGCGGAACACCGGGGAGCTGTTTTTT. Translated, it gives CASSQQRNTGELFF. The chain carries TRBV4-1 and TRBJ2-2, with D hard to call. The CDR3 covers 14 residues. From germline, CDR1 is MGHRA and CDR2 YSYEKL. The V end lost 2 bases, the J end lost 1 base, and 5 bases lay between the germline ends.

The V gene is TRBV4-3, the J gene TRBJ2-1; 9 bases match TRBD1. CDR1 and CDR2 (germline): LGHNA, YSLEER. This CDR3 spans 15 amino acids. Trimming removed 5 bases from V and 4 bases from J; junction bases left unmatched: 6. CDR3 DNA sequence: TGCGCCAGCAGCTCAGGACAGGGGCGTTACAATGAGCAGTTCTTC. It translates to CASSSGQGRYNEQFF.

The CDR3 spells CASSFPGTGLNTEAFF. CDR3 DNA: TGTGCCAGCAGCTTCCCCGGGACAGGGTTAAACACTGAAGCTTTCTTT. This sequence joins TRBV5-6 and TRBJ1-1; 9 nucleotides align to TRBD1. V lost 2 bases to trimming and J lost 2 bases; unmatched junction nucleotides: 7. Germline-derived CDR1 and CDR2 are SGHDT and YYEEEE. This CDR3 contains 16 residues.

J is TRBJ2-1 and V is TRBV2, with 8 positions matching TRBD2. This CDR3 contains 13 residues. From germline, CDR1 is SNHLY and CDR2 FYNNEI. With V trimmed by 8 bases and J by 8 bases, 8 bases remained unmatched. CDR3 loop: CASEGLLADEQFF. The CDR3 region has the DNA TGTGCCAGCGAAGGGTTACTAGCGGATGAGCAGTTCTTC.

The V call is TRBV7-9, the J call TRBJ1-1; no definite D call. The CDR3 spans 12 residues. The ends were cut back, 2 bases at V and 3 bases at J, with 4 bases in the middle. CDR1 and CDR2 from the germline V gene are SEHNR and FQNEAQ (reference sequence). The CDR3 coding sequence is TGTGCCAGCAGCTTAACACACACTGAAGCTTTCTTT. Protein product: CASSLTHTEAFF.

This chain links TRBV7-9 with TRBJ1-5; 9 positions match TRBD1. The CDR3 is 15 amino acids. Germline CDR1 SEHNR, CDR2 FQNEAQ (reference sequence). The V gene end was trimmed by 4 bases and the J gene end by 6 bases; junction bases not matched to a gene: 7. DNA for the CDR3: TGTGCCAGCAGCTCAATCACAGGGGGCGGTCAGCCCCAGCATTTT. Translation gives CASSSITGGGQPQHF. Looking up the rest from reference TRBV7-9 and TRBJ1-5 gives the full variable domain: DTGVSQNPRHKITKRGQNVTFRCDPISEHNRLYWYRQTLGQGPEFLTYFQNEAQLEKSRLLSDRFSAERPKGSFSTLEIQRTEQGDSAMYLCASSSITGGGQPQHFGDGTRLSIL.

The CDR3 here is CASSKTRPSGNEQFF. For the CDR3, the DNA is TGCGCCAGCAGCAAGACTAGACCCTCGGGGAATGAGCAGTTCTTC. The chain is built from TRBV10-1 and TRBJ2-1; weak D call: TRBD2 (6 bases). CDR1 WNHNN and CDR2 SYGVQD come from the germline V gene (reference sequence). V was clipped by 6 bases and J by 7 bases, with 19 bases between them. The CDR3 has 15 residues.

This clone was recorded once. The V and J genes are TRBV6-1 and TRBJ1-1; no firm D call. Trimming shortened V by 0 bases and J by 0 bases, and 5 bases separated the two germline ends. The V gene's germline CDR1 is MNHNS and CDR2 SASEGT. The CDR3 has 14 amino acids. The CDR3 is CASSEAGMNTEAFF. The CDR3 region has the DNA TGTGCCAGCAGTGAAGCCGGGATGAACACTGAAGCTTTCTTT.

The chain employs TRBV4-3 and TRBJ1-1, with TRBD1 matching over 10 bases. Germline V CDR1 and CDR2: LGHNA, YSLEER. With V trimmed by 3 bases and J by 10 bases, 8 bases remained unmatched. The CDR3 extends over 14 amino acids. Written as DNA, the CDR3 is TGCGCCAGCAGCCATAGCGCTGGGACAGGGGTAGCTTTCTTT. Translation gives CASSHSAGTGVAFF.

The chain links TRBV7-3 to TRBJ2-7; D unresolved. Germline V gives CDR1 SGHTA, CDR2 FQGTGA. Trimming left V 3 bases short and J 5 bases short, with 8 bases between. This CDR3 has 12 residues. The CDR3 nucleotides read TGTGCCAGCAGCTTTAGGCGGAACGAGCAGTACTTC. Translating gives CASSFRRNEQYF.

This clone was detected once. The V and J genes are TRBV27 and TRBJ2-7, with 9 bases that match TRBD1. The germline gives CDR1 MNHEY, CDR2 SMNVEV (reference sequence). V lost 6 bases and J lost 8; bases outside the gene matches: 5. The CDR3 is made up of 12 amino acids. In DNA, the CDR3 is TGTGCCAGCAGCGGGACAGGGTCTCAGCAGTACTTC. This gives the protein CASSGTGSQQYF.

The CDR3 DNA is TGTGCCAGCAGCCCACCCTCTAGGGGCATTTCCTACGAGCAGTACTTC. Translation gives CASSPPSRGISYEQYF. This chain joins TRBV28 and TRBJ2-7; D might be TRBD1 (5 bases). Trimming pared 6 bases from V and 1 base from J, leaving 19 bases between. This CDR3 is built from 16 residues. Germline-derived CDR1 and CDR2 are MDHEN and SYDVKM.